This T cell receptor beta chain was found in a study of control samples from healthy donors and cancer patients. The CDR3 length is 14 residues. The germline V gene encodes CDR1 SGHTA and CDR2 FQGNSA. V was pared by 4 bases and J by 0 bases, with 9 bases between. The data were produced by immunoSEQ multiplex PCR, yet TCRdb's version contains in-frame clones alone and is incomplete. The sample shows about 180,000 clones, around 94% of them seen only once. Sequencing used blood. The chain carries TRBV7-2 and TRBJ1-1, with D maybe TRBD1 (5 bases). This receptor was obtained from a young man in good health. The chain's CDR3 is CASSSGPMNTEAFF. The CDR3 nucleotides read TGTGCCAGCAGCTCGGGACCAATGAACACTGAAGCTTTCTTT.